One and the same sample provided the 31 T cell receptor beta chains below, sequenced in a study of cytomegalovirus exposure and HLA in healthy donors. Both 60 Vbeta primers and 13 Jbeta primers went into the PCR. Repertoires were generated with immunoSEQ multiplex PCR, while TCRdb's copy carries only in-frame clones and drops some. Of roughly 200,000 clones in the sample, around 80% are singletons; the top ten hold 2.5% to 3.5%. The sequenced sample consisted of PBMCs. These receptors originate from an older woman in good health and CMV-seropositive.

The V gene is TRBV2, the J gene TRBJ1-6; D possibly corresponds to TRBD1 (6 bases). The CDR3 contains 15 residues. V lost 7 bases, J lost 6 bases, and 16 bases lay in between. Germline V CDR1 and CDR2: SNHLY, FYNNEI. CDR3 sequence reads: CASTTTAGANSPLHF. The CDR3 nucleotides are TGTGCCAGCACTACAACGGCAGGGGCTAATTCACCCCTCCACTTT.

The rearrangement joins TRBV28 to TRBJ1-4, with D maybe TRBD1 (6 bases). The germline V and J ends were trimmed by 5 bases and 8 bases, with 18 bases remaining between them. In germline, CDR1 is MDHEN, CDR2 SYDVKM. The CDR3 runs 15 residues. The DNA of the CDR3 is TGTGCCAGCAGTCCTAGACAGGCTGGTAAGGAAAAACTGTTTTTT. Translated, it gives CASSPRQAGKEKLFF.

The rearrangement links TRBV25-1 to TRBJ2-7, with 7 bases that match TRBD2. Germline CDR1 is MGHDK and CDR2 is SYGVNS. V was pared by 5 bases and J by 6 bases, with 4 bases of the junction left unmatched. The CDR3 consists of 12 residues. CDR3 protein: CASSHGGSEQYF. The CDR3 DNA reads TGTGCCAGCAGTCATGGCGGGAGCGAGCAGTACTTC.

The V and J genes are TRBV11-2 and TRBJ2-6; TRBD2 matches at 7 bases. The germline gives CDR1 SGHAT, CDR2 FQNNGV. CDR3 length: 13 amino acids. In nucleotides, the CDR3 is TGTGGGGAGGGCGACAATGGGGCCAACGTCCTGACTTTC. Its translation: CGEGDNGANVLTF.

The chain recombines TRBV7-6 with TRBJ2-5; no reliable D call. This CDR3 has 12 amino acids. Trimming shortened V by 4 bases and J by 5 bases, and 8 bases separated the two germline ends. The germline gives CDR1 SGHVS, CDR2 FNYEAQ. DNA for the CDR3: TGTGCCAGCAGCTCCTCCCGGGAGACCCAGTACTTC. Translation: CASSSSRETQYF. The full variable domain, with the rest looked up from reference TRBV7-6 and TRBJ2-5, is GAGVSQSPRYKVTKRGQDVALRCDPISGHVSLYWYRQALGQGPEFLTYFNYEAQQDKSGLPNDRFSAERPEGSISTLTIQRTEQRDSAMYRCASSSSRETQYFGPGTRLLVL.

The CDR3 DNA sequence: TGTGCCAGCAGCCCGGGACAGGTCCAAGAGACCCAGTACTTC. Translation gives CASSPGQVQETQYF. The gene calls are TRBV7-9 and TRBJ2-5; TRBD1 aligns across 8 bases. Trimming took 5 bases from V and 1 from J; bases not matched to a gene: 3. This CDR3 is 14 amino acids long. Germline V gene data show CDR1 as SEHNR and CDR2 as FQNEAQ (reference sequence).

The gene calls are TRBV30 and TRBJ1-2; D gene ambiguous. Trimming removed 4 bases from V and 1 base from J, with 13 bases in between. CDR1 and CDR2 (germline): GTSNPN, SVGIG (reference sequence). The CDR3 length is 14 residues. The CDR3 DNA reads TGTGCCTGGACTCCACTCGGGGTTAACTATGGCTACACCTTC. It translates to CAWTPLGVNYGYTF.

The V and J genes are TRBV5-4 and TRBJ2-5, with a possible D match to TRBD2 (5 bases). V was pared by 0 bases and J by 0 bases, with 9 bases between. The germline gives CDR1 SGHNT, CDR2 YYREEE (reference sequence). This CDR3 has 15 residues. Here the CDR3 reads CASSLGGQDQETQYF. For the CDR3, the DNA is TGTGCCAGCAGCTTGGGAGGGCAGGACCAAGAGACCCAGTACTTC.

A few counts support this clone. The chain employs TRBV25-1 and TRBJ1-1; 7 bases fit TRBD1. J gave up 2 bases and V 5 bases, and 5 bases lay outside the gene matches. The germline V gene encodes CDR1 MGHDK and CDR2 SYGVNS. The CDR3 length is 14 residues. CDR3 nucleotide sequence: TGTGCCAGCAGTAGACAGGGCCGCAACACTGAAGCTTTCTTT. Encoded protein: CASSRQGRNTEAFF. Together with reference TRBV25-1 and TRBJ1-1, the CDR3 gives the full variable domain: EADIYQTPRYLVIGTGKKITLECSQTMGHDKMYWYQQDPGMELHLIHYSYGVNSTEKGDLSSESTVSRIRTEHFPLTLESARPSHTSQYLCASSRQGRNTEAFFGQGTRLTVV.

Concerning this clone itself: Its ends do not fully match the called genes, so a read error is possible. Here the CDR3 reads CTSRPEGENTGELFF. As DNA, the CDR3 is TGTACCAGCAGGCCTGAGGGGGAGAACACCGGAGAGCTGTTTTTT. The chain joins TRBV4-2 to TRBJ2-2; a possible D gene is TRBD1 (6 bases). Germline loops: CDR1 LGHNA, CDR2 YNFKEQ. The CDR3 consists of 15 residues.

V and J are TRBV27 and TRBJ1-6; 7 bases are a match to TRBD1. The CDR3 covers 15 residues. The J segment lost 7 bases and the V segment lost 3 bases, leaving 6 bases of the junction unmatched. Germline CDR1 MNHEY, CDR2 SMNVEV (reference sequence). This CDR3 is CASSFEGARNSPLHF. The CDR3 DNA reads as TGTGCCAGCAGTTTTGAGGGGGCGAGGAATTCACCCCTCCACTTT.

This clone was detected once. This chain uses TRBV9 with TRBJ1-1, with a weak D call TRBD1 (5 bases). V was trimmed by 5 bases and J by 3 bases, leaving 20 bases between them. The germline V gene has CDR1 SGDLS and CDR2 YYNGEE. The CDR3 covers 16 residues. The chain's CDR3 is CASSPPYGAGDTEAFF. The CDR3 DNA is TGTGCCAGCAGTCCACCTTATGGGGCGGGGGACACTGAAGCTTTCTTT.

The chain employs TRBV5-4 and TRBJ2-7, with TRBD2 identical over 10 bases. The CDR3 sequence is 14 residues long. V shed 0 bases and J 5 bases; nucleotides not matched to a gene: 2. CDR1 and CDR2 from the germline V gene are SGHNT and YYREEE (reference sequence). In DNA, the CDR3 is TGTGCCAGCAGCTTGGGGCTAGCGGGGGACGAGCAGTACTTC. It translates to CASSLGLAGDEQYF.

The CDR3 protein is CASRATGNQPQHF. The CDR3, as DNA: TGTGCCAGCAGGGCTACAGGGAATCAGCCCCAGCATTTT. The chain is built from TRBV27 and TRBJ1-5, with D perhaps matching TRBD1 (6 bases). The CDR3 runs to 13 residues. The germline V and J ends were trimmed by 6 bases and 4 bases, with 10 bases remaining between them. Looked up from germline, CDR1 is MNHEY and CDR2 is SMNVEV (reference sequence).

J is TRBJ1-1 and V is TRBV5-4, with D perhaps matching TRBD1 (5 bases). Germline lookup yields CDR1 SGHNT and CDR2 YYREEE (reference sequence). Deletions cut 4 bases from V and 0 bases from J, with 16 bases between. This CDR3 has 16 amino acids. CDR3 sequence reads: CASSANIQALNTEAFF. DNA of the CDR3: TGTGCCAGCAGCGCAAATATACAGGCACTGAACACTGAAGCTTTCTTT.

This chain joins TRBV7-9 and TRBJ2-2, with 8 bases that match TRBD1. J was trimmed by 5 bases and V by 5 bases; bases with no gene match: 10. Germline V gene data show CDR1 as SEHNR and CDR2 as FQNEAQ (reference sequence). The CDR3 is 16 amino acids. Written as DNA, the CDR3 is TGTGCCAGCAGCCACCTTAGACAGGGGAGAACCGGGGAGCTGTTTTTT. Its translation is CASSHLRQGRTGELFF.

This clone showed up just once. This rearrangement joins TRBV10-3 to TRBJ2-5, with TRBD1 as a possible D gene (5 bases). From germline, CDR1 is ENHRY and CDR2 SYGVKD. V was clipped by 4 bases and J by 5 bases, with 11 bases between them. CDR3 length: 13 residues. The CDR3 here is CAISGQGLETQYF. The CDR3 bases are TGTGCCATCAGTGGTCAGGGTCTTGAGACCCAGTACTTC.

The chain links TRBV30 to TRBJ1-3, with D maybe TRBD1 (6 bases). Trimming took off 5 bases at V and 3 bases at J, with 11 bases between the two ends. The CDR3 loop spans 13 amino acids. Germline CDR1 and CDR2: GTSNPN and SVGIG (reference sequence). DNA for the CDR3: TGTGCCTGGTTAACAGGGTATGGAAACACCATATATTTT. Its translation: CAWLTGYGNTIYF. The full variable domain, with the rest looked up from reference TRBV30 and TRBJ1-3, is SQTIHQWPATLVQPVGSPLSLECTVEGTSNPNLYWYRQAAGRGLQLLFYSVGIGQISSEVPQNLSASRPQDRQFILSSKKLLLSDSGFYLCAWLTGYGNTIYFGEGSWLTVV.

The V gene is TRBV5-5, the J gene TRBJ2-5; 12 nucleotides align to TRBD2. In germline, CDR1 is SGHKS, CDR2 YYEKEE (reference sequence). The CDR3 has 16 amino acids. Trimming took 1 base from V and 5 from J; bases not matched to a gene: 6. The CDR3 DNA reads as TGTGCCAGCAGCTTGTTTGGACTAGCGGGGTTGGAGACCCAGTACTTC. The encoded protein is CASSLFGLAGLETQYF. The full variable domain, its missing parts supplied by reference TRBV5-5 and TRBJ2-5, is DAGVTQSPTHLIKTRGQQVTLRCSPISGHKSVSWYQQVLGQGPQFIFQYYEKEERGRGNFPDRFSARQFPNYSSELNVNALLLGDSALYLCASSLFGLAGLETQYFGPGTRLLVL.

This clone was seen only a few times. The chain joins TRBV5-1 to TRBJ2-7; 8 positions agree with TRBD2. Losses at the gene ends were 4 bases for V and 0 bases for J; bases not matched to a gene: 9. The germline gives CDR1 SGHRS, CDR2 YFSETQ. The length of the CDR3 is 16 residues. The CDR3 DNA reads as TGCGCCAGCAGCCCCTCGGGGGGGTCGAGCTCCTACGAGCAGTACTTC. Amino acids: CASSPSGGSSSYEQYF.

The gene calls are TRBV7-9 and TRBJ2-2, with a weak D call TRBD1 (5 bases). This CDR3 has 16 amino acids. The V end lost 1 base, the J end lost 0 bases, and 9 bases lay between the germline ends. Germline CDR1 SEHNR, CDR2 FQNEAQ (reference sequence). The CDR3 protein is CASSLVRAPNTGELFF. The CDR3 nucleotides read TGTGCCAGCAGCTTAGTCAGGGCTCCGAACACCGGGGAGCTGTTTTTT.

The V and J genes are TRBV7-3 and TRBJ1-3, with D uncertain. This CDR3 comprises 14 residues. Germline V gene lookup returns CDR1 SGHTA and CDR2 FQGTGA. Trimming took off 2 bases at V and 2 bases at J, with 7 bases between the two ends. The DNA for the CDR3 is TGTGCCAGCAGCTTACTTTCCCCTGGAAACACCATATATTTT. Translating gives CASSLLSPGNTIYF.

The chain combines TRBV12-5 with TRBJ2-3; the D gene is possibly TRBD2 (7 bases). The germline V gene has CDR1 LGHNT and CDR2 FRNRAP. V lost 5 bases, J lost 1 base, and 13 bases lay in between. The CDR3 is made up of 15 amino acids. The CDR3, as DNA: TGTGCTAGTGGTCGCGGGGGCGGGGGCACAGATACGCAGTATTTT. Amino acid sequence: CASGRGGGGTDTQYF.

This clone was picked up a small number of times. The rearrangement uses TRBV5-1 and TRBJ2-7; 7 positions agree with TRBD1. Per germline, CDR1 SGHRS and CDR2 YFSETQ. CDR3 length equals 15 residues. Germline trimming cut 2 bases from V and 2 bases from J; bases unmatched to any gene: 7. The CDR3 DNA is TGCGCCAGCAGCTTCTCCGGGACAGTGACCTACGAGCAGTACTTC. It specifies CASSFSGTVTYEQYF.

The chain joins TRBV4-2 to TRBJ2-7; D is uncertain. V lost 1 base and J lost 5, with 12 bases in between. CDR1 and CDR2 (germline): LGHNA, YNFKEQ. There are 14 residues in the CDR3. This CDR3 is CASSQGGEEDEQYF. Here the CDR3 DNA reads TGTGCCAGCAGCCAAGGCGGAGAAGAGGACGAGCAGTACTTC.

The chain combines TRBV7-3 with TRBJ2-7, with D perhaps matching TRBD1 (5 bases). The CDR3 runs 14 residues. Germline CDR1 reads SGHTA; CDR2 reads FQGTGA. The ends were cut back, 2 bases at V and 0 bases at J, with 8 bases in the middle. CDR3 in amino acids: CASSLGTGSYEQYF. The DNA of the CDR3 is TGTGCCAGCAGCTTAGGAACAGGCTCCTACGAGCAGTACTTC.

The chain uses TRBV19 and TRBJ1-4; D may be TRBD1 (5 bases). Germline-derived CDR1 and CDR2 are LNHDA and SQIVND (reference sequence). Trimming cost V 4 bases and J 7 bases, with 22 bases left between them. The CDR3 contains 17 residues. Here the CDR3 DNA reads TGTGCCAGTAGTAACGGGGGGGGACGGACTCCCAGTGAAAAACTGTTTTTT. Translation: CASSNGGGRTPSEKLFF.

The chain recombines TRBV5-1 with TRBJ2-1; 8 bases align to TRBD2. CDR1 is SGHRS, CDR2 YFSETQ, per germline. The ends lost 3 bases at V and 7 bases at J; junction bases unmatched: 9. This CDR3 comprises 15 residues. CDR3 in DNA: TGCGCCAGCAGCTCACTCGGGACTAGTTTAAATGAGCAGTTCTTC. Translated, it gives CASSSLGTSLNEQFF.

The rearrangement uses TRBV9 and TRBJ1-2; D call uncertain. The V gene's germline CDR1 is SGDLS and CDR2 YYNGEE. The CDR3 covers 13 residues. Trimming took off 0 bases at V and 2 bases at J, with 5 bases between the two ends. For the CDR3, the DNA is TGTGCCAGCAGCGTAGGTCGGAACTATGGCTACACCTTC. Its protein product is CASSVGRNYGYTF.

The CDR3 spells CAWSVAGLGEQYF. CDR3 DNA: TGTGCCTGGAGTGTAGCTGGACTTGGGGAGCAGTACTTC. The chain has TRBV30 and TRBJ2-7; D is perhaps TRBD2 (5 bases). This CDR3 comprises 13 residues. Germline V CDR1 and CDR2: GTSNPN, SVGIG (reference sequence). V was trimmed by 0 bases and J by 7 bases, leaving 13 bases between them.

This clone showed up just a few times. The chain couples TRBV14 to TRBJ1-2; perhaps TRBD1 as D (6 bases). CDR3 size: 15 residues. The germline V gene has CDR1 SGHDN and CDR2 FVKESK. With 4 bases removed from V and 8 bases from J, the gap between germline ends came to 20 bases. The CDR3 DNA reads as TGTGCCAGCAGCCTCATGAGCGGGGGGCATCAGGGCTACACCTTC. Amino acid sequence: CASSLMSGGHQGYTF.